This paragraph covers one T cell receptor beta chain sequence. Antigen: not known. Until they underwent thyroid surgery, no patient had received any treatment. The data were obtained in a study of metastatic and nonmetastatic thyroid tumors. Study overall: Repertoire comparisons spanned blood and tumor or nodule tissue from malignant and benign thyroid patients.

Through MiXCR, TCRdb re-clonotyped the PCR reads. The top ten clones hold roughly 8% of a sample with more than 13,000 clones, less than 25% of them seen once. Germline V gene lookup returns CDR1 MNHEY and CDR2 SMNVEV (reference sequence). The CDR3 contains 14 residues. The V end was cut by 0 bases, the J end by 3 bases, with 5 bases between. Study-level findings and limits: According to reports, the diversity of TCR beta was significantly higher in malignant thyroid tumors than in benign nodules, and this held in both blood and tumor samples.

The sample taken for sequencing was blood. The source of this sequence is a female donor with papillary thyroid cancer or a benign thyroid nodule (not recorded which). Some clones in this sample may be carry-over from other donors' samples. The rearrangement joins TRBV27 to TRBJ2-2; D is undetermined. CDR3 bases: TGTGCCAGCAGTTTATCAGGAGACACCGGGGAGCTGTTTTTT. Its protein is CASSLSGDTGELFF.